This T cell receptor (beta chain) originates from a study of cytomegalovirus exposure and HLA in healthy donors. About the study: Earlier, approximately 190 million T cells were analyzed, and some 120 million unique TCR beta sequences were found among them.

The donors (healthy individuals) were bone marrow donors. Nominally healthy donors provided the samples, though records likely missed some immune exposures. 13 Jbeta primers and 60 Vbeta primers were used for the PCR. Only in-frame clones appear in the TCRdb table, and some are missing; sequencing was by immunoSEQ multiplex PCR. The data show about 34,000 clones, with around 87% seen just once and 2.7% held by the top ten. Sequencing used PBMCs. The sequence was obtained from a boy between 10 and 17 years old in good health and CMV-seronegative.

The CDR3 region is CASSSTTGTDTQYF. The CDR3 DNA follows: TGCGCCAGCAGCTCCACAACCGGCACAGATACGCAGTATTTT. The chain carries TRBV5-1 and TRBJ2-3; no clear D. This CDR3 is 14 amino acids long. The germline CDR1 and CDR2 sequences are SGHRS and YFSETQ. Trimming stripped 3 bases from V and 1 base from J, with 9 bases between.